The rows below give T cell receptor beta chains drawn from one sample of a study of blood T cells in healthy people across ages. TCRdb reprocessed the 5' RACE reads with MiXCR, giving one entry per CDR3 protein. The table has 500,000 to 650,000 distinct CDR3 sequences, roughly a quarter seen once. These data also formed part of another study, on T cells of mothers and their children.

The sequenced sample consisted of blood. These receptors were collected from a boy aged 2 to 10 in good health. CDR3s include the opening cysteine and the closing phenylalanine or tryptophan. The D gene is left open where the match is weak. Clone size appears in some rows only: once, few, many, or a class for an expanded clone.

v_gene: TRBV7-9
abundance: few
d_gene: .
j_gene: TRBJ1-4
CDR3nt: TGTGCCAGCAGCTTCGGGGCCGCGGGGGCTAATGAAAAACTGTTTTTT
CDR3aa: CASSFGAAGANEKLFF

v_gene: TRBV15
abundance: few
d_gene: .
j_gene: TRBJ2-2
CDR3nt: TGTGCCACCAGGGAAACAGGATCGAACACCGGGGAGCTGTTTTTT
CDR3aa: CATRETGSNTGELFF

v_gene: TRBV15
abundance: .
d_gene: .
j_gene: TRBJ2-7
CDR3nt: TGTGCCACCAGCAGAGAGCCGGGCTACGAGCAGTACTTC
CDR3aa: CATSREPGYEQYF

v_gene: TRBV20-1
abundance: .
d_gene: .
j_gene: TRBJ2-7
CDR3nt: TGCAGTGTAGGCGGCGTCCGCTCCTACGAGCAGTACTTC
CDR3aa: CSVGGVRSYEQYF

v_gene: TRBV29-1
abundance: .
d_gene: .
j_gene: TRBJ1-1
CDR3nt: TGCAGCGTTGAAGGTCGGGTCTCCCGGACTGAAGCTTTCTTT
CDR3aa: CSVEGRVSRTEAFF

v_gene: TRBV5-1
abundance: few
d_gene: TRBD2
j_gene: TRBJ2-5
CDR3nt: TGCGCCAGGACCCCGTTAGCGGGAGAAGAGACCCAGTACTTC
CDR3aa: CARTPLAGEETQYF

v_gene: TRBV20-1
abundance: .
d_gene: TRBD2
j_gene: TRBJ2-5
CDR3nt: TGCAGTGCTAGAGCACCCATCAATACTCGGGGGGGTCAAGAGACCCAGTACTTC
CDR3aa: CSARAPINTRGGQETQYF

v_gene: TRBV20-1
abundance: .
d_gene: TRBD1
j_gene: TRBJ1-1
CDR3nt: TGCAGTGCTATACCGGACGCATTCCGGGACAGGGGAAGGACTGAAGCTTTCTTT
CDR3aa: CSAIPDAFRDRGRTEAFF

v_gene: TRBV6-2/TRBV6-3
abundance: .
d_gene: .
j_gene: TRBJ2-7
CDR3nt: TGTGCCAGCAGACGGGTTTCCGAGCAGTACTTC
CDR3aa: CASRRVSEQYF

v_gene: TRBV28
abundance: .
d_gene: .
j_gene: TRBJ2-1
CDR3nt: TGTGCCAGCAGTTTATTTCGGGGTTCCTACAATGAGCAGTTCTTC
CDR3aa: CASSLFRGSYNEQFF

v_gene: TRBV7-2
abundance: .
d_gene: TRBD2
j_gene: TRBJ2-3
CDR3nt: TGTGCCAGCAGCCCCTTCGGTAGCGGGCCCACAGATACGCAGTATTTT
CDR3aa: CASSPFGSGPTDTQYF

v_gene: TRBV10-3
abundance: .
d_gene: .
j_gene: TRBJ1-2
CDR3nt: TGTGCCATCAGTGAGGGCCTGGGAGGGGGCTACACCTTC
CDR3aa: CAISEGLGGGYTF

v_gene: TRBV6-2/TRBV6-3
abundance: few
d_gene: .
j_gene: TRBJ2-3
CDR3nt: TGTGCCAGCAGTTCCCTAGTAGCGGCCACAGATACGCAGTATTTT
CDR3aa: CASSSLVAATDTQYF

v_gene: TRBV7-2
abundance: once
d_gene: .
j_gene: TRBJ2-2
CDR3nt: TGTGCCAGCAGCTTAGTTCCTGGCACCGGGGAGCTGCTTTTT
CDR3aa: CASSLVPGTGELLF

v_gene: TRBV4-3
abundance: .
d_gene: .
j_gene: TRBJ2-1
CDR3nt: TGCGCCAGCAGCCAAGGCACTCGGAATGAGCAGTTCTTC
CDR3aa: CASSQGTRNEQFF

v_gene: TRBV12-3/TRBV12-4
abundance: few
d_gene: .
j_gene: TRBJ2-7
CDR3nt: TGTGCCAGCGGTCCACGGGACGTAGCCTACGAGCAGTACTTC
CDR3aa: CASGPRDVAYEQYF

v_gene: TRBV11-2
abundance: .
d_gene: .
j_gene: TRBJ2-6
CDR3nt: TGTGCCAGCAGCTTAGAGGGACATGGCTCTGGGGCCAACGTCCTGACTTTC
CDR3aa: CASSLEGHGSGANVLTF

v_gene: TRBV20-1
abundance: few
d_gene: .
j_gene: TRBJ2-1
CDR3nt: TGCAGTGCTAGAGATCCGCAGGGGCCTTACAATGAGCAGTTCTTC
CDR3aa: CSARDPQGPYNEQFF

v_gene: TRBV6-2/TRBV6-3
abundance: .
d_gene: TRBD2
j_gene: TRBJ2-5
CDR3nt: TGTGCCAGCGCGAGACTAGCGGGAGGTGAGCAGTACTTC
CDR3aa: CASARLAGGEQYF

v_gene: TRBV19
abundance: .
d_gene: .
j_gene: TRBJ1-5
CDR3nt: TGTGCCAGTAGTATAGAACCAGGAGACAATCAGCCCCAGCATTTT
CDR3aa: CASSIEPGDNQPQHF

v_gene: TRBV29-1
abundance: few
d_gene: .
j_gene: TRBJ2-1
CDR3nt: TGCAGCGTTGAAGATCAACTGGGCGGTGCGCAGTTCTTC
CDR3aa: CSVEDQLGGAQFF

v_gene: TRBV10-1
abundance: once
d_gene: .
j_gene: TRBJ2-7
CDR3nt: TGCGCCAGCAGTGAGTATAATATAGGGGACGAGCAGTACTTC
CDR3aa: CASSEYNIGDEQYF

v_gene: TRBV12-3/TRBV12-4
abundance: .
d_gene: .
j_gene: TRBJ1-1
CDR3nt: TGTGCCACCCGAGAGGGGGGCAGGGGAACTGAAGCTTTCTTT
CDR3aa: CATREGGRGTEAFF

v_gene: TRBV20-1
abundance: .
d_gene: .
j_gene: TRBJ1-4
CDR3nt: TGCAGTGCTCCCCAAGGGAATGAAAAACTGTTTTTT
CDR3aa: CSAPQGNEKLFF

v_gene: TRBV7-8
abundance: .
d_gene: .
j_gene: TRBJ2-1
CDR3nt: TGTGCCAGCAGCTTTTACAAGGCCCTTGACAATGAGCAGTTCTTC
CDR3aa: CASSFYKALDNEQFF

v_gene: TRBV12-3/TRBV12-4
abundance: .
d_gene: .
j_gene: TRBJ2-1
CDR3nt: TGTGCCAGCAGTTTAGCGATAGGGAGTCATGAGCAGTTCTTC
CDR3aa: CASSLAIGSHEQFF

v_gene: TRBV3-1
abundance: few
d_gene: .
j_gene: TRBJ2-2
CDR3nt: TGTGCCAGCAGCCCCAGCGGAGACTCCACCGGGGAGCTGTTTTTT
CDR3aa: CASSPSGDSTGELFF

v_gene: TRBV27
abundance: .
d_gene: .
j_gene: TRBJ1-4
CDR3nt: TGTGCCAGCAGTTTATCGGGTGAGAGGGAAAAACTGTTTTTT
CDR3aa: CASSLSGEREKLFF

v_gene: TRBV4-1
abundance: .
d_gene: TRBD2
j_gene: TRBJ2-1
CDR3nt: TGCGCCAGCAGCCCAAGAGGTAGCGGGACTCCCTCCTACAATGAGCAGTTCTTC
CDR3aa: CASSPRGSGTPSYNEQFF

v_gene: TRBV15
abundance: .
d_gene: .
j_gene: TRBJ2-5
CDR3nt: TGTGCCACCAGCAGAGATCGGGGACCGCGACAAGAGACCCAGTACTTC
CDR3aa: CATSRDRGPRQETQYF

v_gene: TRBV18
abundance: .
d_gene: .
j_gene: TRBJ1-6
CDR3nt: TGTGCCAGCTCACTCGGACCCCAATCACCCCTCCACTTT
CDR3aa: CASSLGPQSPLHF

v_gene: TRBV7-9
abundance: .
d_gene: TRBD2
j_gene: TRBJ2-3
CDR3nt: TGTGCCAGCAGCGTGGGACTAGCGGGTGGAGATACGCAGTATTTT
CDR3aa: CASSVGLAGGDTQYF

v_gene: TRBV20-1
abundance: many
d_gene: .
j_gene: TRBJ2-7
CDR3nt: TGCAGTGCTAGAGCGGCAGGGCCTCTCGAGCAGTACTTC
CDR3aa: CSARAAGPLEQYF

v_gene: TRBV18
abundance: .
d_gene: .
j_gene: TRBJ1-3
CDR3nt: TGTGCCAGCTCACCACCGGAAACAGGGACTGGAAACACCATATATTTT
CDR3aa: CASSPPETGTGNTIYF

v_gene: TRBV12-3/TRBV12-4
abundance: many
d_gene: .
j_gene: TRBJ2-1
CDR3nt: TGTGCCAGCAGCCCGGCCGAAGGGGTTGACAATGAGCAGTTCTTC
CDR3aa: CASSPAEGVDNEQFF

v_gene: TRBV20-1
abundance: few
d_gene: .
j_gene: TRBJ2-4
CDR3nt: TGCAGTGCCCAGGACAGCGGGGAGGCCAAAAACATTCAGTACTTC
CDR3aa: CSAQDSGEAKNIQYF

v_gene: TRBV20-1
abundance: .
d_gene: .
j_gene: TRBJ2-5
CDR3nt: TGCAGTGCTAGGGATTTAGAGACCCAGTACTTC
CDR3aa: CSARDLETQYF

v_gene: TRBV5-1
abundance: many
d_gene: .
j_gene: TRBJ1-4
CDR3nt: TGCGCCAGCAGCTTGCCCTCCGAACGGGGTGAAAAACTGTTTTTT
CDR3aa: CASSLPSERGEKLFF

v_gene: TRBV28
abundance: .
d_gene: .
j_gene: TRBJ1-1
CDR3nt: TGTGCCAGCCTCTTGGGTGGGTGGAACACTGAAGCTTTCTTT
CDR3aa: CASLLGGWNTEAFF

v_gene: TRBV7-9
abundance: .
d_gene: .
j_gene: TRBJ1-2
CDR3nt: TGTGCCAGCAGCTCCAGGACAGTGGGGCACACCTTC
CDR3aa: CASSSRTVGHTF

v_gene: TRBV9
abundance: few
d_gene: .
j_gene: TRBJ2-5
CDR3nt: TGTGCCAGCAGCGGAACAGGGTTGGTAGAGACCCAGTACTTC
CDR3aa: CASSGTGLVETQYF

v_gene: TRBV14
abundance: .
d_gene: .
j_gene: TRBJ2-3
CDR3nt: TGTGCCAGCAGCTACCGGGCGGCCACAGATACGCAGTATTTT
CDR3aa: CASSYRAATDTQYF

v_gene: TRBV4-1
abundance: few
d_gene: .
j_gene: TRBJ2-7
CDR3nt: TGCGCCAGCAGCCAATCCCGGGGCCTCTCCTACGAGCAGTACTTC
CDR3aa: CASSQSRGLSYEQYF

v_gene: TRBV20-1
abundance: few
d_gene: .
j_gene: TRBJ1-2
CDR3nt: TGCAGTGCTAGTTTGGGTGGAGGGGGGTTCGGCTATGGCTACACCTTC
CDR3aa: CSASLGGGGFGYGYTF

v_gene: TRBV5-1
abundance: few
d_gene: TRBD2
j_gene: TRBJ2-4
CDR3nt: TGCGCCAGCAGCTTGGGGCTAGCGGGAGCGGCCAAAAACATTCAGTACTTC
CDR3aa: CASSLGLAGAAKNIQYF

v_gene: TRBV7-6
abundance: .
d_gene: .
j_gene: TRBJ2-7
CDR3nt: TGTGCCAGCAGCTTAGATCAGGGCCCGGCGGGACCTTACGAGCAGTACTTC
CDR3aa: CASSLDQGPAGPYEQYF

v_gene: TRBV20-1
abundance: few
d_gene: .
j_gene: TRBJ2-3
CDR3nt: TGCAGTGCTCCCCTAATCACAGATACGCAGTATTTT
CDR3aa: CSAPLITDTQYF

v_gene: TRBV7-2
abundance: .
d_gene: .
j_gene: TRBJ2-3
CDR3nt: TGTGCCAGCAGCTTAAGGTCTACGAGGCGCCTTGCAGATACGCAGTATTTT
CDR3aa: CASSLRSTRRLADTQYF

v_gene: TRBV10-3
abundance: .
d_gene: TRBD1
j_gene: TRBJ2-4
CDR3nt: TGTGCCATCAGTGAGTCTAAGACAGGGAGTAACATTCAGTACTTC
CDR3aa: CAISESKTGSNIQYF

v_gene: TRBV7-9
abundance: few
d_gene: TRBD1
j_gene: TRBJ2-7
CDR3nt: TGTGCCAGCGGACCGGGACAGTCGACCTACGAGCAGTACTTC
CDR3aa: CASGPGQSTYEQYF

v_gene: TRBV4-3
abundance: .
d_gene: TRBD1
j_gene: TRBJ2-2
CDR3nt: TGCGCCAGCAGCCACCGGACAGGGGGGACCGGGGAGCTGTTTTTT
CDR3aa: CASSHRTGGTGELFF

v_gene: TRBV6-2/TRBV6-3
abundance: .
d_gene: .
j_gene: TRBJ1-2
CDR3nt: TGTGCCAGCAGTCGTACGGGGCGTGGTGGCTACACCTTC
CDR3aa: CASSRTGRGGYTF

v_gene: TRBV27
abundance: few
d_gene: TRBD1
j_gene: TRBJ1-6
CDR3nt: TGTGCCAGCAGTTTTCGCCCGGACAGGGGGCTGAATTCACCCCTCCACTTT
CDR3aa: CASSFRPDRGLNSPLHF

v_gene: TRBV3-1
abundance: .
d_gene: .
j_gene: TRBJ1-2
CDR3nt: TGTGCCAGCAGCCAAGATAGGACAAGCCCGGGTGGCTACACCTTC
CDR3aa: CASSQDRTSPGGYTF